The 10 T cell receptor beta chains below come from one sample, sequenced in a study. From the 5' RACE reads, TCRdb called clonotypes with MiXCR, one entry per CDR3 protein. Of under 65,000 distinct CDR3 sequences detected, roughly 28% appear once; the ten largest clones hold about 3%. The sequencing input was tumor-infiltrating memory CD4+ T cells sorted from the breast tumor. Subset: memory CD4+ T cells, CD4+CD45RO+CD25-. These receptor sequences come from a female donor with breast cancer.

The chain recombines TRBV20-1 with TRBJ2-3; a possible D gene is TRBD2 (6 bases). Trimming took off 4 bases at V and 2 bases at J, with 10 bases between the two ends. Germline V lookup: CDR1 DFQATT, CDR2 SNEGSKA (reference sequence). The CDR3 covers 13 residues. For the CDR3, the DNA is TGCAGTGCTACAGCGGGTGCCACAGATACGCAGTATTTT. It translates to CSATAGATDTQYF.

This chain links TRBV7-8 with TRBJ2-1, with 10 bases fitting TRBD2. V gave up 5 bases and J gave up 7 bases; unmatched junction bases: 14. Germline lookup yields CDR1 SGHVS and CDR2 FQNEAQ. This CDR3 spans 17 amino acids. The CDR3 DNA sequence: TGTGCCAGCAGCCGCCCCTTGGCTAGCGGGAGTGGGAATGAGCAGTTCTTC. The encoded protein is CASSRPLASGSGNEQFF. The whole variable domain, remainder taken from reference TRBV7-8 and TRBJ2-1, is GAGVSQSPRYKVAKRGQDVALRCDPISGHVSLFWYQQALGQGPEFLTYFQNEAQLDKSGLPSDRFFAERPEGSVSTLKIQRTQQEDSAVYLCASSRPLASGSGNEQFFGPGTRLTVL.

The chain recombines TRBV7-2 with TRBJ2-7; D is ambiguous. This CDR3 has 11 residues. In germline, CDR1 is SGHTA, CDR2 FQGNSA. V lost 5 bases, J lost 2 bases, and 4 bases lay in between. CDR3 residues: CASSPAYEQYF. The CDR3 nucleotides are TGTGCCAGCAGCCCGGCCTACGAGCAGTACTTC.

This chain links TRBV5-3 with TRBJ1-1, with D possibly TRBD1 on 5 matching bases. TRBV5-3 is given ORF status, its function remaining uncertain. The ends were cut back, 7 bases at V and 2 bases at J, with 15 bases in the middle. This CDR3 is built from 14 residues. The CDR3 DNA is TGTGCCAGAGTTCAGGGAAAAATAAACACTGAAGCTTTCTTT. Its translation is CARVQGKINTEAFF.

The chain combines TRBV10-3 with TRBJ1-4; the D is unclear. CDR3 size: 14 residues. V gave up 3 bases and J gave up 4 bases, with 9 bases separating them. CDR1 is ENHRY, CDR2 SYGVKD, per germline. The CDR3 region has the DNA TGTGCCATCAGTGAATTTCAGAGTAATGAAAAACTGTTTTTT. Translated, it gives CAISEFQSNEKLFF.

This clonotype was counted only a few times. The chain employs TRBV11-3 and TRBJ2-1; D unresolved. The CDR3 contains 14 residues. Germline CDR1 reads SGHNT; CDR2 reads YENEEA. V shed 2 bases and J shed 2 bases, with 7 bases lying between them. The CDR3 is CASSLSATYNEQFF. Here the CDR3 DNA reads TGTGCCAGCAGCTTAAGCGCCACCTACAATGAGCAGTTCTTC.

J is TRBJ2-5 and V is TRBV6-6, with D tentatively TRBD2 (5 bases). There are 15 residues in the CDR3. V was clipped by 7 bases and J by 7 bases, with 22 bases between them. Germline loops: CDR1 MNHNY, CDR2 SVGAGI (reference sequence). The CDR3 DNA follows: TGTGCCAGCACTTGGGCTAGCAGGACCGAAGGGACCCAGTACTTC. Translation: CASTWASRTEGTQYF.

The V call is TRBV28, the J call TRBJ1-1; possibly TRBD1 for D (5 bases). The germline CDR1 and CDR2 sequences are MDHEN and SYDVKM. Trimming left V 7 bases short and J 4 bases short, with 13 bases between. The CDR3 consists of 13 residues. The CDR3 loop reads CASITSGVTEAFF. CDR3 coding DNA: TGTGCCAGCATTACTTCGGGGGTCACTGAAGCTTTCTTT.

The V and J genes are TRBV1 and TRBJ1-1. TRBV1 is a listed pseudogene. This CDR3 region has 16 residues. CDR3 coding DNA: TGCACCAGCAGCCCGACCGGGTGGGAGCGGCGAACTGAAGCTTTCTTT. Its translation: CTSSPTGWERRTEAFF.

The rearrangement uses TRBV7-9 and TRBJ2-7; 8 bases are a match to TRBD2. V lost 2 bases and J lost 6; bases outside the gene matches: 9. Germline CDR1 is SEHNR and CDR2 is FQNEAQ (reference sequence). The CDR3 loop spans 15 amino acids. The CDR3 region has the DNA TGTGCCAGCAGCTTAAGAAGCGGGAGTACCCTCGAGCAGTACTTC. Its translation is CASSLRSGSTLEQYF. The full variable domain, in which reference TRBV7-9 and TRBJ2-7 provide the parts outside the CDR3, is DTGVSQNPRHKITKRGQNVTFRCDPISEHNRLYWYRQTLGQGPEFLTYFQNEAQLEKSRLLSDRFSAERPKGSFSTLEIQRTEQGDSAMYLCASSLRSGSTLEQYFGPGTRLTVT.